Below, one T cell receptor (beta chain) is given with its context. The data stem from a study of blood T cell repertoires in COVID-19. Study background: PBMCs, B-cell-depleted T cells, or T cells were the source of the cDNA or gDNA that made up the material.

The CDR3 is 14 residues long. V lost 0 bases and J lost 2, with 8 bases in between. Germline CDR1 reads SGDLS; CDR2 reads YYNGEE. Original handling: Reference gene primer amplification in the assay estimated nucleated cell counts. TCRdb's table, derived via immunoSEQ multiplex PCR, lists solely in-frame clones and lacks some. The DNA was the basis for D and trimming; V, J and clone size are from that table. Here the sample spans about 82,000 clones, just under 85% being singletons. The chain employs TRBV9 and TRBJ1-2; the D is unclear. This receptor was identified in a man of 80 years or more with active or convalescent COVID-19. Sequencing was done on a sample of peripheral blood. Here the CDR3 DNA reads TGTGCCAGCAGCGTAGGTCAGTGGAACTATGGCTACACCTTC. The encoded protein is CASSVGQWNYGYTF.